Below, one TCR beta chain is given with its context. Its specificity is not known. The CDR3 extends over 15 amino acids. Trimming removed 1 base at V and 6 bases at J, with 15 bases between. The data are from a study of response to subunit inactivated influenza vaccine. Study results and limitations: Only a handful of new T cells, the authors suggested, are recruited with each seasonal influenza vaccination.

TCRdb redid the calling of the RT-PCR reads with MiXCR, one entry per CDR3 protein. Found here are about 700,000 distinct CDR3 sequences, around 14% of them singletons; the top ten hold 6% to 8%. The chain recombines TRBV12-3 or TRBV12-4 with TRBJ1-1; tentatively, D is TRBD1 (6 bases). The clonotype originates from a man aged 45 to 65 who received an inactivated influenza vaccine. The material sequenced was PBMCs from blood, taken approximately 15 days before vaccination. The CDR3 loop is CASSLGQGMGSEAFF. The CDR3, as DNA: TGTGCCAGCAGTTTAGGTCAGGGGATGGGCTCTGAAGCTTTCTTT.